These 4 T cell receptor beta chains were all obtained from the same sample, sequenced in a study of blood T cells in healthy people across ages. With a J-beta primer mix and a sample-barcoded 5' primer, a second PCR ran about 7 to 11 cycles. Using its own MiXCR run on the 5' RACE reads, TCRdb lists one record per CDR3 protein. Of roughly 1.6 million distinct CDR3 sequences detected, 30% to 35% appear once; the ten largest clones hold 11%. The sequenced sample consisted of blood. The receptors originated from a woman under 40 in good health.

CDR3 in amino acids: CSAPIGSTTEAFF. CDR3 bases: TGCAGTGCCCCTATAGGGTCTACCACTGAAGCTTTCTTT. This chain links TRBV20-1 with TRBJ1-1; D remains unclear. The ends were cut back, 6 bases at V and 4 bases at J, with 15 bases in the middle. The CDR3 runs 13 residues. Per germline, CDR1 DFQATT and CDR2 SNEGSKA (reference sequence).

The rearrangement links TRBV6-1 to TRBJ1-1; D not resolved. CDR1 and CDR2 (germline): MNHNS, SASEGT. This CDR3 region has 11 residues. V gave up 3 bases and J gave up 6 bases, with 5 bases separating them. CDR3 sequence reads: CASSEFSEAFF. The DNA for the CDR3 is TGTGCCAGCAGTGAGTTCTCTGAAGCTTTCTTT.

The chain is built from TRBV5-5 and TRBJ1-2; D might be TRBD1 (5 bases). Deletions cut 1 base from V and 4 bases from J, with 14 bases between. Germline V CDR1 and CDR2: SGHKS, YYEKEE (reference sequence). The CDR3 extends over 15 amino acids. CDR3: CASSLRLGAVYGYTF. In DNA, the CDR3 is TGTGCCAGCAGCTTGAGGCTAGGGGCAGTCTATGGCTACACCTTC.

The rearrangement links TRBV2 to TRBJ2-5; D might be TRBD2 (5 bases). This CDR3 has 15 residues. V lost 3 bases and J 4 bases, leaving 15 bases between the germline ends. Germline V gene data show CDR1 as SNHLY and CDR2 as FYNNEI. As DNA, the CDR3 is TGTGCCAGCAGTGATGGCGGAGGAGAGGTAGAGACCCAGTACTTC. Translated, it gives CASSDGGGEVETQYF.